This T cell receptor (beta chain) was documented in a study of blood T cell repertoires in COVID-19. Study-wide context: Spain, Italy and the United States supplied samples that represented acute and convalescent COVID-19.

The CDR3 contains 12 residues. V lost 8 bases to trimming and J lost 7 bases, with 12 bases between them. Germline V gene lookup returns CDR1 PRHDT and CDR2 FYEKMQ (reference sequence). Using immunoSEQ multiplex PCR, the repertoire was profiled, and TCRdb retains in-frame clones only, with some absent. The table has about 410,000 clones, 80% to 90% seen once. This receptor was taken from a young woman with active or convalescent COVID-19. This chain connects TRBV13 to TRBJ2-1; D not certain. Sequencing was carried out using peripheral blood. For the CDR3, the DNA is TGTGCCAGCTCCCGGTGGCGGAATGAGCAGTTCTTC. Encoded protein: CASSRWRNEQFF. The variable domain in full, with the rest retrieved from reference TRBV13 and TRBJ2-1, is AAGVIQSPRHLIKEKRETATLKCYPIPRHDTVYWYQQGPGQDPQFLISFYEKMQSDKGSIPDRFSAQQFSDYHSELNMSSLELGDSALYFCASSRWRNEQFFGPGTRLTVL.